A single sample gave rise to the 22 T cell receptor beta chains below, sequenced in a study of shared clonotypes between healthy human individuals. Using immunoSEQ multiplex PCR, the repertoire was profiled, and TCRdb retains in-frame clones only, with some absent. This table holds 2.3 million or so clones, 90% to 95% found once. Sequences were obtained from naive CD4+ T cells from PBMCs. Subset in this sample: CD45RA+ positively selected. The receptors were sampled from a man younger than 30 in good health. Some clones in this sample may be carry-over from other donors' samples.

On this clone: The identical CDR3 is also encoded by other nucleotide sequences in the sample. The chain uses TRBV7-2 and TRBJ2-7; no definite D call. The CDR3 contains 13 residues. Germline V gene lookup returns CDR1 SGHTA and CDR2 FQGNSA. V was clipped by 1 base and J by 1 base, with 5 bases between them. The CDR3 reads CASSLGASYEQYF. As DNA, the CDR3 is TGTGCCAGCAGCTTAGGCGCGTCCTACGAGCAGTACTTC.

This chain connects TRBV28 to TRBJ1-1; a possible D gene is TRBD1 (6 bases). CDR1 and CDR2 (germline): MDHEN, SYDVKM. The CDR3 contains 15 residues. V was clipped by 5 bases and J by 1 base, with 14 bases between them. CDR3 region: CASSGVPGQNTEAFF. The CDR3 bases are TGTGCCAGCAGTGGAGTACCGGGACAGAACACTGAAGCTTTCTTT.

The V call is TRBV9, the J call TRBJ2-7; D may be TRBD1 or TRBD2 (5 bases each). The CDR3 spans 12 residues. Germline V gives CDR1 SGDLS, CDR2 YYNGEE. Trimming pared 7 bases from V and 7 bases from J, leaving 15 bases between. As DNA, the CDR3 is TGTGCCAGCTCGGCCCCATGGGGGGAGCAGTACTTC. It encodes CASSAPWGEQYF. Full variable domain (remainder filled in from reference TRBV9 and TRBJ2-7): DSGVTQTPKHLITATGQRVTLRCSPRSGDLSVYWYQQSLDQGLQFLIQYYNGEERAKGNILERFSAQQFPDLHSELNLSSLELGDSALYFCASSAPWGEQYFGPGTRLTVT.

V and J are TRBV9 and TRBJ2-1; 10 positions agree with TRBD1. With 3 bases clipped from V and 5 bases from J, the junction kept 11 bases outside the gene matches. The CDR3 contains 17 residues. Germline CDR1 and CDR2: SGDLS and YYNGEE. The CDR3 bases are TGTGCCAGCAGCGCAAACCCGGGACAGGGGACCAACAATGAGCAGTTCTTC. Its protein is CASSANPGQGTNNEQFF.

This chain joins TRBV27 and TRBJ1-1, with 10 nucleotides matching TRBD1. Germline lookup yields CDR1 MNHEY and CDR2 SMNVEV (reference sequence). V shed 3 bases, J shed 10 bases, and the junction held 8 bases outside the gene matches. The length of the CDR3 is 14 residues. CDR3 DNA sequence: TGTGCCAGCAGTTTGGTCCCGGGACAGGGGACAGCTTTCTTT. Translated, it gives CASSLVPGQGTAFF.

The gene calls are TRBV28 and TRBJ1-3, with D possibly TRBD1 on 5 matching bases. Germline V lookup: CDR1 MDHEN, CDR2 SYDVKM. This CDR3 is 15 amino acids long. The V gene lost 5 bases and the J gene lost 4 bases, with 15 bases spanning the gap. The CDR3 sequence: CASSPYGGSGNTIYF. In nucleotides, the CDR3 is TGTGCCAGCAGTCCGTACGGGGGATCCGGAAACACCATATATTTT.

J is TRBJ1-5 and V is TRBV19; tentative D call: TRBD1 (6 bases). CDR1 LNHDA and CDR2 SQIVND come from the germline V gene (reference sequence). The CDR3 has 14 residues. Trimming pared 3 bases from V and 6 bases from J, leaving 12 bases between. CDR3 region: CASSINRDLQPQHF. CDR3 nucleotide sequence: TGTGCCAGTAGTATCAACAGGGACCTTCAGCCCCAGCATTTT.

The chain couples TRBV30 to TRBJ2-6; the D is unclear. The ends were cut back, 7 bases at V and 2 bases at J, with 3 bases in the middle. Per germline, CDR1 GTSNPN and CDR2 SVGIG (reference sequence). The CDR3 runs to 11 residues. The DNA for the CDR3 is TGTGCCTCCGCTGGGGCCAACGTCCTGACTTTC. Translation gives CASAGANVLTF. Filled out from reference TRBV30 and TRBJ2-6, the complete variable domain reads SQTIHQWPATLVQPVGSPLSLECTVEGTSNPNLYWYRQAAGRGLQLLFYSVGIGQISSEVPQNLSASRPQDRQFILSSKKLLLSDSGFYLCASAGANVLTFGAGSRLTVL.

The V call is TRBV6-5, the J call TRBJ1-1; D unclear. The CDR3 extends over 14 amino acids. Germline CDR1 and CDR2: MNHEY and SVGAGI. V was shortened by 0 bases and J by 5 bases, with 10 bases between the two germline ends. CDR3 in DNA: TGTGCCAGCAGTTACTCGAGTTTCACGACTGAAGCTTTCTTT. It encodes CASSYSSFTTEAFF.

The V gene is TRBV21-1, the J gene TRBJ2-1; TRBD1 reflects the table's D call only, with no check against the DNA. TRBV21-1 is a known pseudogene. CDR3 length: 15 residues. The CDR3 reads CASNPEGARRNEQFF. The CDR3 DNA reads as TGTGCCAGCAATCCAGAGGGGGCTAGGCGCAATGAGCAGTTCTTC.

A note on this clone: This specimen includes other DNA sequences encoding the same CDR3. This sequence joins TRBV18 and TRBJ2-7; D is undetermined. Between the trimmed V and J ends, which lost 3 bases and 1 base, there was a span of 7 bases. The CDR3 runs 13 residues. Germline values: CDR1 KGHSH, CDR2 LQKENI. In DNA, the CDR3 is TGTGCCAGCTCACCCCCATCGTCCTACGAGCAGTACTTC. Its translation is CASSPPSSYEQYF.

This clone came up a few times. The chain is built from TRBV10-3 and TRBJ1-1, with D perhaps matching TRBD1 (5 bases). The CDR3 loop spans 13 amino acids. Germline lookup yields CDR1 ENHRY and CDR2 SYGVKD. The V and J ends lost 7 bases and 4 bases respectively, with 13 bases between them. CDR3 DNA sequence: TGTGCCATCACTCGGGACCCGGCCACTGAAGCTTTCTTT. It translates to CAITRDPATEAFF.

The rearrangement links TRBV7-8 to TRBJ1-4; no reliable D call. The germline V and J ends were trimmed by 5 bases and 0 bases, with 16 bases remaining between them. CDR3 size: 17 residues. CDR1 is SGHVS and CDR2 is FQNEAQ in the germline V gene. DNA for the CDR3: TGTGCCAGCAGCCTAGACGGAGGGAGCACAACTAATGAAAAACTGTTTTTT. This codes for CASSLDGGSTTNEKLFF.

The V and J genes are TRBV5-1 and TRBJ2-5; TRBD1 matches 7 bases. V gave up 6 bases and J gave up 2 bases; unmatched junction bases: 1. Germline lookup yields CDR1 SGHRS and CDR2 YFSETQ. CDR3 length: 12 amino acids. The CDR3 DNA is TGCGCCAGCAAGACAGGGCAAGAGACCCAGTACTTC. Amino acid sequence: CASKTGQETQYF.

The chain recombines TRBV28 with TRBJ1-1, with a possible D match to TRBD1 (5 bases). The length of the CDR3 is 14 residues. The V and J ends lost 5 bases and 5 bases respectively, with 15 bases between them. Germline CDR1 is MDHEN and CDR2 is SYDVKM. The CDR3 DNA reads TGTGCCAGCAGTGGGGCAGGACGGCGGACTGAAGCTTTCTTT. This gives the protein CASSGAGRRTEAFF.

The chain has TRBV4-3 and TRBJ2-1; D is perhaps TRBD2 (5 bases). In germline, CDR1 is LGHNA, CDR2 YSLEER. The CDR3 sequence is 16 residues long. With 4 bases removed from V and 0 bases from J, the gap between germline ends came to 13 bases. In DNA form, the CDR3 reads TGCGCCAGCAGCCGGACTGTTGCTAGCTCCTACAATGAGCAGTTCTTC. Amino acid sequence: CASSRTVASSYNEQFF.

The J gene is TRBJ2-3, the V gene TRBV2; D not resolved. V was trimmed by 11 bases and J by 3 bases, leaving 12 bases between them. The CDR3 is 12 amino acids. Germline V gives CDR1 SNHLY, CDR2 FYNNEI. The CDR3 region has the DNA TGTGCCCTTAAAGGTTTAACAGATACGCAGTATTTT. Its protein product is CALKGLTDTQYF.

The V and J genes are TRBV5-6 and TRBJ2-1; 11 bases fit TRBD2. The CDR3 covers 15 residues. V dropped 4 bases and J dropped 6; count of bases not matched to a gene: 6. Germline values: CDR1 SGHDT, CDR2 YYEEEE. Written as DNA, the CDR3 is TGTGCCAGCAGCCGGGGACTAGCGGAGGGCAATGAGCAGTTCTTC. Translated: CASSRGLAEGNEQFF. Supplemented by reference TRBV5-6 and TRBJ2-1, the full variable domain reads DAGVTQSPTHLIKTRGQQVTLRCSPKSGHDTVSWYQQALGQGPQFIFQYYEEEERQRGNFPDRFSGHQFPNYSSELNVNALLLGDSALYLCASSRGLAEGNEQFFGPGTRLTVL.

This clone was found once. The chain uses TRBV6-5 and TRBJ1-1; tentatively, D is TRBD1 (6 bases). Deletions cut 6 bases from V and 1 base from J, with 15 bases between. This CDR3 is built from 15 residues. Germline V CDR1 and CDR2: MNHEY, SVGAGI. The CDR3 coding sequence is TGTGCCAGCAGGGACCGGTGGACAGCGAACACTGAAGCTTTCTTT. This translates into CASRDRWTANTEAFF.

This clone appeared a single time. The chain uses TRBV4-2 and TRBJ2-3; D is perhaps TRBD1 (6 bases). This CDR3 has 18 amino acids. V lost 8 bases and J lost 2, with 26 bases in between. CDR1 LGHNA and CDR2 YNFKEQ come from the germline V gene. The CDR3 DNA is TGTGCCAGCGAGGAAACAGGCCGAGGGGGATTATCCACAGATACGCAGTATTTT. Amino acids: CASEETGRGGLSTDTQYF.

J is TRBJ2-7 and V is TRBV6-6; 8 bases align to TRBD2. The CDR3 length is 14 residues. V lost 5 bases and J lost 2; bases outside the gene matches: 5. Germline V gene lookup returns CDR1 MNHNY and CDR2 SVGAGI (reference sequence). The CDR3 here is CASSQLAEPYEQYF. Here the CDR3 DNA reads TGTGCCAGCAGTCAACTAGCGGAACCCTACGAGCAGTACTTC.

The chain combines TRBV9 with TRBJ2-5; D might be TRBD1 (6 bases). The ends were cut back, 4 bases at V and 3 bases at J, with 16 bases in the middle. Germline-derived CDR1 and CDR2 are SGDLS and YYNGEE. The CDR3 consists of 15 residues. The CDR3 reads CASSLQGTNEETQYF. In DNA, the CDR3 is TGTGCCAGCAGCCTCCAGGGGACCAACGAAGAGACCCAGTACTTC.